This TCR beta chain was sequenced in a study of blood T cells in healthy people across ages. Study-level information: Template switching recovered approximately one barcoded beta molecule for every two T cells. General study results and limits: CMV status of donors was unknown, possibly confounding expanded clonotype changes. TCR beta diversity per million T cells fell roughly linearly with age.

PCR was performed a second time for roughly 7 to 12 cycles using a sample-barcoded 5' primer and a J-beta primer mix. Each of the cDNA molecules was tagged by a template-switch adaptor with 12 random nucleotides. MiXCR was run by TCRdb on the 5' RACE reads, yielding one entry per CDR3 protein. The sample includes 650,000 to 800,000 distinct CDR3 sequences, 52% of them seen just once. A note on this clonotype: Its antigen remains unknown.

Sequenced sample: blood. The source is a woman older than 75 in good health.

CDR3 sequence reads: CASSPRTGEGETQYF. In DNA form, the CDR3 reads TGCGCCAGCAGCCCTAGGACAGGGGAGGGAGAGACCCAGTACTTC. V gene TRBV5-1 combines with J gene TRBJ2-5; TRBD1 aligns across 9 bases. Per the germline V gene, CDR1 is SGHRS and CDR2 is YFSETQ. The CDR3 consists of 15 residues. The trim removed 4 bases at V and 4 bases at J, leaving 8 bases unmatched.